The subject of this entry is one T cell receptor (beta chain). Its target is unknown. Clones were read by immunoSEQ multiplex PCR, and TCRdb kept only the in-frame ones, dropping some. Of over 70,000 clones listed, roughly nine tenths were seen once; the top ten hold 20% to 25%. The V and J ends lost 7 bases and 3 bases, in that order; junction bases with no gene match: 5. CDR3 size: 13 residues. Per the germline V gene, CDR1 is SGHRS and CDR2 is YFSETQ. Brentuximab vedotin exposure varied, and every patient relapsed after autologous stem cell transplantation. This entry is derived from a study of PD-1 blockade in classical Hodgkin lymphoma. Study-level points and caveats: Anyone who began nivolumab under 1 year after ASCT was excluded. Relapsed/refractory patients reportedly had lower baseline diversity than newly diagnosed patients.

The source is a human donor with classical Hodgkin lymphoma. The specimen was peripheral blood mononuclear cells (PBMCs), collected at baseline. The rearrangement joins TRBV5-1 to TRBJ2-7, with TRBD1 identical over 9 bases. The CDR3 DNA reads as TGCGCCAGCTCACAGGGGGCGAGCTACGAGCAGTACTTC. Protein sequence: CASSQGASYEQYF.